Included here is one T cell receptor beta chain sequence, with context. This sample is drawn from a study of blood T cell repertoires in COVID-19. This CDR3 has 13 residues. Trimming pared 1 base from V and 2 bases from J, leaving 6 bases between. Using immunoSEQ multiplex PCR, the repertoire was profiled, and TCRdb retains in-frame clones only, with some absent. The profile shows 350,000 to 450,000 clones, roughly 90% of them singletons. The chain uses TRBV12-3 or TRBV12-4 and TRBJ2-7; tentative D call: TRBD1 (5 bases). This TCR derives from a woman in her late teens or twenties who had been exposed to COVID-19. Sequencing was performed on PBMCs or T cells enriched from blood (not recorded which). CDR3 nucleotides: TGTGCCAGCAGTTTAGAAGGGGCCTACGAGCAGTACTTC. Its translation is CASSLEGAYEQYF.